A single T cell receptor beta chain is shown here with its context. These data originate in a study of blood T cell repertoires in COVID-19. This table comes from immunoSEQ multiplex PCR, and its TCRdb copy is limited to in-frame clones, with some not included. The data contain 180,000 or so clones, approximately 80% of them singletons. This sequence originates from a woman aged 60-70 years who had recovered from COVID-19. Sequenced sample: PBMCs or T cells enriched from blood (not recorded which).

Here the CDR3 reads CASTPRGGEAFF. The CDR3 DNA is TGTGCCAGCACCCCTCGGGGGGGTGAAGCTTTCTTT. V and J are TRBV21-1 and TRBJ1-1. TRBV21-1 is shown as a pseudogene. This CDR3 has 12 amino acids.